This is a list of T cell receptor beta chains from one sample in a study of CD8 T cells in Susac syndrome. TCRdb analysed the immunoSEQ multiplex PCR reads with MiXCR anew, one entry per CDR3 protein. This sample yields under 550,000 distinct CDR3 sequences, of which approximately 85% are seen a single time; approximately 0.11% belongs to the top ten. The material sequenced was CD8+ T cells from PBMCs. These receptor sequences come from a human donor with multiple sclerosis. The CDR3 runs from the conserved cysteine through the conserved F or W. D genes are given only for firm matches. A clone size is listed for some rows: how often the clone was seen (once, few, many), or a class if it is expanded.

abundance: once
j_gene: TRBJ1-2
v_gene: TRBV7-9
d_gene: TRBD1
CDR3aa: CASSPGTERTNYGYTF
CDR3nt: TGTGCCAGCAGCCCAGGGACAGAGCGCACTAACTATGGCTACACCTTC

abundance: NA
j_gene: TRBJ2-2
v_gene: TRBV4-1
d_gene: NA
CDR3aa: CASSLGLADGELFF
CDR3nt: TGCGCCAGCAGCCTGGGACTGGCCGACGGGGAGCTGTTTTTT

abundance: NA
j_gene: TRBJ2-1
v_gene: TRBV29-1
d_gene: NA
CDR3aa: CSVDHQWESLLGEQFF
CDR3nt: TGCAGCGTTGATCATCAGTGGGAGTCCCTACTGGGTGAGCAGTTCTTC

abundance: NA
j_gene: TRBJ1-1
v_gene: TRBV4-1
d_gene: TRBD1
CDR3aa: CASSQSDRVDTEAFF
CDR3nt: TGCGCCAGCAGCCAATCGGACAGGGTGGACACTGAAGCTTTCTTT

abundance: NA
j_gene: TRBJ2-5
v_gene: TRBV7-9
d_gene: NA
CDR3aa: CASSSVTDSLRETQYF
CDR3nt: TGTGCCAGCAGCTCCGTTACGGACAGTTTGAGAGAGACCCAGTACTTC

abundance: NA
j_gene: TRBJ1-2
v_gene: TRBV6-1
d_gene: TRBD1
CDR3aa: CASSEWADRGIDGYTF
CDR3nt: TGTGCCAGCAGTGAATGGGCTGACAGGGGGATAGATGGCTACACCTTC

abundance: once
j_gene: TRBJ2-7
v_gene: TRBV5-6
d_gene: NA
CDR3aa: CASSLRDFSYEQYF
CDR3nt: TGTGCCAGCAGCTTGAGGGACTTTTCCTACGAGCAGTACTTC

abundance: NA
j_gene: TRBJ1-2
v_gene: TRBV7-9
d_gene: NA
CDR3aa: CASSITGSQHYGYTF
CDR3nt: TGTGCCAGCAGCATTACCGGGTCCCAGCACTATGGCTACACCTTC

abundance: NA
j_gene: TRBJ1-4
v_gene: TRBV12-3/TRBV12-4
d_gene: TRBD1
CDR3aa: CASSSGTVNKKLFF
CDR3nt: TGTGCCAGCAGTTCCGGGACAGTTAATAAAAAACTGTTTTTT

abundance: NA
j_gene: TRBJ1-5
v_gene: TRBV29-1
d_gene: NA
CDR3aa: CSVETGNGAQHF
CDR3nt: TGCAGCGTTGAAACTGGTAACGGGGCCCAGCATTTT

abundance: NA
j_gene: TRBJ1-2
v_gene: TRBV19
d_gene: TRBD1
CDR3aa: CASSITGGAYGYTF
CDR3nt: TGTGCCAGCAGTATAACAGGGGGCGCTTATGGCTACACCTTC

abundance: NA
j_gene: TRBJ2-3
v_gene: TRBV19
d_gene: NA
CDR3aa: CASSPGAMRGRPTDTQYF
CDR3nt: TGTGCCAGTAGCCCAGGGGCGATGCGGGGAAGACCCACAGATACGCAGTATTTT

abundance: NA
j_gene: TRBJ2-3
v_gene: TRBV27
d_gene: NA
CDR3aa: CASRRGGDTQYF
CDR3nt: TGTGCCAGCAGAAGAGGTGGTGATACGCAGTATTTT

abundance: NA
j_gene: TRBJ2-1
v_gene: TRBV27
d_gene: NA
CDR3aa: CASNQEGAYNEQFF
CDR3nt: TGTGCCAGCAATCAGGAGGGGGCCTACAATGAGCAGTTCTTC

abundance: NA
j_gene: TRBJ2-7
v_gene: TRBV30
d_gene: NA
CDR3aa: CAWSDLEEGWSYEQYF
CDR3nt: TGTGCCTGGAGTGACTTGGAGGAGGGTTGGTCCTACGAGCAGTACTTC

abundance: NA
j_gene: TRBJ2-1
v_gene: TRBV6-6
d_gene: NA
CDR3aa: CASSYVAFREDNEQFF
CDR3nt: TGTGCCAGCAGTTACGTAGCATTTCGGGAAGACAATGAGCAGTTCTTC

abundance: once
j_gene: TRBJ2-5
v_gene: TRBV27
d_gene: NA
CDR3aa: CASAPGSQETQYF
CDR3nt: TGTGCCAGCGCCCCGGGGAGCCAAGAGACCCAGTACTTC

abundance: NA
j_gene: TRBJ2-7
v_gene: TRBV6-1
d_gene: TRBD2
CDR3aa: CASSELAGGSYEQYF
CDR3nt: TGTGCCAGCAGTGAACTAGCGGGGGGGTCCTACGAGCAGTACTTC

abundance: NA
j_gene: TRBJ2-3
v_gene: TRBV5-8
d_gene: TRBD2
CDR3aa: CASRPGLAGVDTQYF
CDR3nt: TGTGCCAGCAGACCCGGACTAGCGGGAGTGGATACGCAGTATTTT

abundance: NA
j_gene: TRBJ1-5
v_gene: TRBV6-2/TRBV6-3
d_gene: NA
CDR3aa: CASSSLQGDQPQHF
CDR3nt: TGTGCCAGCAGTTCTCTGCAGGGAGATCAGCCCCAGCATTTT

abundance: NA
j_gene: TRBJ1-1
v_gene: TRBV7-9
d_gene: NA
CDR3aa: CASSFITSGTEAFF
CDR3nt: TGTGCCAGCAGCTTTATTACATCGGGGACTGAAGCTTTCTTT

abundance: NA
j_gene: TRBJ2-1
v_gene: TRBV7-9
d_gene: NA
CDR3aa: CASTPRMGDRLLHEQFF
CDR3nt: TGTGCCAGCACCCCCCGAATGGGGGATCGGCTCCTCCATGAGCAGTTCTTC

abundance: few
j_gene: TRBJ1-2
v_gene: TRBV27
d_gene: NA
CDR3aa: CASKGKTHGYTF
CDR3nt: TGTGCCAGCAAGGGCAAGACACATGGCTACACCTTC

abundance: NA
j_gene: TRBJ2-7
v_gene: TRBV30
d_gene: NA
CDR3aa: CAWSLGRHYEQYF
CDR3nt: TGTGCCTGGAGTCTAGGCAGGCACTACGAGCAGTACTTC

abundance: NA
j_gene: TRBJ2-5
v_gene: TRBV28
d_gene: NA
CDR3aa: CASSTRVEGGETQYF
CDR3nt: TGTGCCAGCAGTACGCGTGTGGAGGGCGGAGAGACCCAGTACTTC

abundance: NA
j_gene: TRBJ2-5
v_gene: TRBV27
d_gene: TRBD1
CDR3aa: CASSLSKGGGETQYF
CDR3nt: TGTGCCAGCAGTTTATCGAAAGGGGGCGGAGAGACCCAGTACTTC

abundance: NA
j_gene: TRBJ2-7
v_gene: TRBV11-2
d_gene: TRBD1
CDR3aa: CASSSNGKTGGYEQYF
CDR3nt: TGTGCCAGCAGCTCAAATGGCAAAACAGGGGGCTACGAGCAGTACTTC

abundance: NA
j_gene: TRBJ1-1
v_gene: TRBV6-5
d_gene: NA
CDR3aa: CASSYEGMNTEAFF
CDR3nt: TGTGCCAGCAGTTACGAGGGTATGAACACTGAAGCTTTCTTT

abundance: NA
j_gene: TRBJ2-1
v_gene: TRBV28
d_gene: NA
CDR3aa: CASDSADSSYNEQFF
CDR3nt: TGTGCCAGCGACTCTGCCGACTCCTCCTACAATGAGCAGTTCTTC

abundance: NA
j_gene: TRBJ2-1
v_gene: TRBV4-2
d_gene: TRBD2
CDR3aa: CASSREGLAGDYNEQFF
CDR3nt: TGTGCCAGCAGCCGCGAAGGACTAGCGGGAGACTACAATGAGCAGTTCTTC

abundance: NA
j_gene: TRBJ1-1
v_gene: TRBV6-5
d_gene: NA
CDR3aa: CASRPKGTEAFF
CDR3nt: TGTGCCAGCAGACCGAAGGGGACTGAAGCTTTCTTT

abundance: NA
j_gene: TRBJ2-1
v_gene: TRBV4-1
d_gene: TRBD1
CDR3aa: CASSQVSGGYEQFF
CDR3nt: TGCGCCAGCAGCCAAGTCTCAGGGGGCTATGAGCAGTTCTTC

abundance: NA
j_gene: TRBJ1-2
v_gene: TRBV6-5
d_gene: NA
CDR3aa: CASSYALQGGDGYTF
CDR3nt: TGTGCCAGCAGTTACGCCTTACAGGGAGGAGATGGCTACACCTTC

abundance: NA
j_gene: TRBJ2-2
v_gene: TRBV25-1
d_gene: TRBD2
CDR3aa: CASSDPEGTSGRAVPLNTGELFF
CDR3nt: TGTGCCAGCAGTGACCCCGAAGGGACTAGCGGGAGGGCCGTACCATTGAACACCGGGGAGCTGTTTTTT

abundance: NA
j_gene: TRBJ2-7
v_gene: TRBV20-1
d_gene: NA
CDR3aa: CSASFGWGPRSSYEQYF
CDR3nt: TGCAGTGCCAGTTTTGGCTGGGGCCCTAGGAGCTCCTACGAGCAGTACTTC

abundance: NA
j_gene: TRBJ1-1
v_gene: TRBV4-1
d_gene: NA
CDR3aa: CASSQDRAAEAFF
CDR3nt: TGCGCCAGCAGCCAAGATAGGGCGGCTGAAGCTTTCTTT

abundance: NA
j_gene: TRBJ2-5
v_gene: TRBV27
d_gene: TRBD2
CDR3aa: CASSCGLAGLETQYF
CDR3nt: TGTGCCAGCAGTTGTGGACTAGCGGGGTTAGAGACCCAGTACTTC

abundance: NA
j_gene: TRBJ2-1
v_gene: TRBV30
d_gene: NA
CDR3aa: CAWSPTVRGEQFF
CDR3nt: TGTGCCTGGAGTCCCACCGTCCGGGGTGAGCAGTTCTTC

abundance: few
j_gene: TRBJ1-1
v_gene: TRBV11-2
d_gene: NA
CDR3aa: CASSLDLKGFTEAFF
CDR3nt: TGTGCCAGCAGCTTAGATCTCAAGGGATTCACTGAAGCTTTCTTT

abundance: NA
j_gene: TRBJ1-2
v_gene: TRBV27
d_gene: TRBD1
CDR3aa: CASSLSGQGALGYGYTF
CDR3nt: TGTGCCAGCAGTTTAAGCGGACAGGGGGCCTTGGGCTATGGCTACACCTTC

abundance: NA
j_gene: TRBJ2-7
v_gene: TRBV10-3
d_gene: NA
CDR3aa: CAISADVGTRSSYEQYF
CDR3nt: TGTGCCATCAGTGCAGACGTGGGGACAAGGAGCTCCTACGAGCAGTACTTC

abundance: NA
j_gene: TRBJ1-1
v_gene: TRBV9
d_gene: NA
CDR3aa: CASSPPTGGTEAFF
CDR3nt: TGTGCCAGCAGCCCACCGACTGGGGGCACTGAAGCTTTCTTT

abundance: NA
j_gene: TRBJ2-1
v_gene: TRBV6-5
d_gene: NA
CDR3aa: CASSPTPIHNEQFF
CDR3nt: TGTGCCAGCAGCCCCACCCCAATCCACAATGAGCAGTTCTTC

abundance: NA
j_gene: TRBJ1-5
v_gene: TRBV27
d_gene: NA
CDR3aa: CASSGLDSNQPQHF
CDR3nt: TGTGCCAGCAGTGGATTGGACAGCAATCAGCCCCAGCATTTT

abundance: once
j_gene: TRBJ2-3
v_gene: TRBV30
d_gene: TRBD2
CDR3aa: CAWSTSGLAGDYTDTQYF
CDR3nt: TGTGCCTGGAGTACGAGCGGACTAGCGGGGGACTACACAGATACGCAGTATTTT

abundance: once
j_gene: TRBJ1-1
v_gene: TRBV28
d_gene: TRBD1
CDR3aa: CASRPDGQGAEAFF
CDR3nt: TGTGCCAGCAGACCAGACGGACAGGGAGCTGAAGCTTTCTTT

abundance: NA
j_gene: TRBJ2-1
v_gene: TRBV5-4
d_gene: NA
CDR3aa: CASTTWGDSYNEQFF
CDR3nt: TGTGCCAGCACCACCTGGGGGGACAGCTACAATGAGCAGTTCTTC

abundance: NA
j_gene: TRBJ1-1
v_gene: TRBV30
d_gene: TRBD1
CDR3aa: CAWTPGTGFLLDTEAFF
CDR3nt: TGTGCCTGGACCCCCGGGACAGGCTTTTTGTTGGACACTGAAGCTTTCTTT